These 27 T cell receptor beta chains originate from one sample sequenced in a study of PD-L1 blockade in urothelial cancer. The time point denotes: pretreatment peripheral blood. Sequencing was performed with immunoSEQ multiplex PCR; in TCRdb, only in-frame clones are kept and a portion is missing. The sample has around 63,000 clones, approximately 75% seen once. The sequencing here drew on PBMCs, taken around atezolizumab (anti-PD-L1) treatment. The receptors originated from a man aged 65 to 85 with urothelial cancer.

The chain links TRBV28 to TRBJ2-7, with 7 nucleotides matching TRBD1. The V segment lost 6 bases and the J segment 2 bases; nucleotides outside the gene matches: 13. Germline CDR1 and CDR2: MDHEN and SYDVKM. CDR3 length equals 16 residues. The CDR3 DNA sequence: TGTGCCAGCAGACCGGGACAGCGATATTCTCCCTACGAGCAGTACTTC. Translation: CASRPGQRYSPYEQYF.

V is TRBV7-9 and J is TRBJ2-1; the match to TRBD2 covers 8 bases. Losses at the gene ends were 2 bases for V and 7 bases for J; bases not matched to a gene: 13. Per the germline V gene, CDR1 is SEHNR and CDR2 is FQNEAQ (reference sequence). The CDR3 extends over 17 amino acids. The CDR3: CASSLPSGLAGSNEQFF. In DNA form, the CDR3 reads TGTGCCAGCAGCTTACCTTCGGGGCTAGCGGGTTCAAATGAGCAGTTCTTC.

This clone appeared a single time. This chain uses TRBV7-9 with TRBJ2-7; a possible D gene is TRBD1 (7 bases). Germline assignment: CDR1 SEHNR and CDR2 FQNEAQ (reference sequence). CDR3 length equals 14 residues. The V and J ends lost 3 bases and 4 bases respectively, with 13 bases between them. The CDR3 spells CASSFPTGRYEQYF. CDR3 DNA: TGTGCCAGCAGCTTCCCGACAGGGAGGTACGAGCAGTACTTC.

V is TRBV9 and J is TRBJ2-3; 7 positions match TRBD1. Germline V CDR1 and CDR2: SGDLS, YYNGEE. The V segment lost 4 bases and the J segment 0 bases; nucleotides outside the gene matches: 5. This CDR3 spans 15 amino acids. The CDR3 sequence is CASSSRDRSTDTQYF. Here the CDR3 DNA reads TGTGCCAGCAGCTCCCGGGACAGAAGCACAGATACGCAGTATTTT.

This clone turned up a few times. The V call is TRBV28, the J call TRBJ2-2; tentatively, D is TRBD1 (7 bases). V lost 11 bases and J lost 6, with 16 bases in between. This CDR3 is 13 amino acids long. Per germline, CDR1 MDHEN and CDR2 SYDVKM. CDR3 sequence: CAGGTAGSGELFF. The CDR3 region has the DNA TGTGCCGGAGGGACAGCCGGATCCGGGGAGCTGTTTTTT.

This chain links TRBV14 with TRBJ1-2; no definite D call. CDR1 and CDR2 (germline): SGHDN, FVKESK. The CDR3 length is 13 residues. Trimming took 5 bases from V and 2 from J, leaving 9 bases between them. The CDR3 here is CASSVSANYGYTF. The DNA for the CDR3 is TGTGCCAGCAGCGTGAGTGCGAACTATGGCTACACCTTC.

This chain joins TRBV19 and TRBJ2-3; 8 bases line up with TRBD2. Germline V gene data show CDR1 as LNHDA and CDR2 as SQIVND (reference sequence). V gave up 2 bases and J gave up 4 bases; unmatched junction bases: 5. The length of the CDR3 is 15 residues. The CDR3 DNA reads TGTGCCAGTAGTATAACCAGCGGGAGACCAGATACGCAGTATTTT. It yields the protein CASSITSGRPDTQYF.

Written as DNA, the CDR3 is TGTGCCACCAGCAGAGAAGGGACAGGGGATGCTGAAGCTTTCTTT. Translated, it gives CATSREGTGDAEAFF. The chain joins TRBV15 to TRBJ1-1, with TRBD1 identical over 10 bases. The trim removed 0 bases at V and 6 bases at J, leaving 4 bases unmatched. This CDR3 spans 15 amino acids. Germline values: CDR1 LNHNV, CDR2 YYDKDF (reference sequence).

The chain links TRBV28 to TRBJ2-7; D is possibly TRBD1 (6 bases). V was pared by 4 bases and J by 3 bases, with 13 bases between. The CDR3 is 14 residues long. The V gene's germline CDR1 is MDHEN and CDR2 SYDVKM. The CDR3 here is CASSSGQVLYEQYF. CDR3 DNA: TGTGCCAGCAGTTCGGGACAAGTGCTCTACGAGCAGTACTTC.

The chain has TRBV4-3 and TRBJ1-2; D is unresolved. The CDR3 totals 16 residues. V dropped 1 base and J dropped 0 bases, with 12 bases sitting between them. Germline V gene sequence: CDR1 LGHNA, CDR2 YSLEER. The CDR3 bases are TGCGCCAGCAGCCAAGGGGTCAATAGCCCTAACTATGGCTACACCTTC. Translated: CASSQGVNSPNYGYTF.

The gene calls are TRBV9 and TRBJ2-1; TRBD2 matches at 7 bases. CDR1 SGDLS and CDR2 YYNGEE come from the germline V gene. With 3 bases clipped from V and 4 bases from J, the junction kept 10 bases outside the gene matches. The length of the CDR3 is 16 residues. The CDR3 here is CASSGGGLKAYNEQFF. In DNA, the CDR3 is TGTGCCAGCAGCGGGGGGGGACTGAAGGCTTACAATGAGCAGTTCTTC. Together with reference TRBV9 and TRBJ2-1, the CDR3 gives the full variable domain: DSGVTQTPKHLITATGQRVTLRCSPRSGDLSVYWYQQSLDQGLQFLIQYYNGEERAKGNILERFSAQQFPDLHSELNLSSLELGDSALYFCASSGGGLKAYNEQFFGPGTRLTVL.

This clone was seen only a few times. The CDR3 bases are TGTGCCAGCAGCGTAGAGGGACTAGCGGAAGAGACCCAGTACTTC. Translated, it gives CASSVEGLAEETQYF. This sequence joins TRBV9 and TRBJ2-5, with 11 bases lining up with TRBD2. J gave up 3 bases and V 0 bases, and 1 base lay outside the gene matches. CDR3 length equals 15 residues. Germline V gene lookup returns CDR1 SGDLS and CDR2 YYNGEE.

This chain uses TRBV4-3 with TRBJ1-1; D is perhaps TRBD1 (6 bases). Trimming took off 1 base at V and 5 bases at J, with 17 bases between the two ends. The germline V gene has CDR1 LGHNA and CDR2 YSLEER. CDR3 length equals 16 residues. CDR3 in amino acids: CASSQVGPAGATEAFF. The DNA for the CDR3 is TGCGCCAGCAGCCAAGTAGGCCCTGCGGGGGCAACTGAAGCTTTCTTT.

The rearrangement joins TRBV5-1 to TRBJ2-7; 9 bases line up with TRBD1. This CDR3 has 13 residues. The trim removed 2 bases at V and 7 bases at J, leaving 4 bases unmatched. Germline CDR1 is SGHRS and CDR2 is YFSETQ. DNA for the CDR3: TGCGCCAGCAGCTTACAGGGGGCGCAAGAGCAGTACTTC. As protein: CASSLQGAQEQYF. The complete variable domain, with remaining parts taken from reference TRBV5-1 and TRBJ2-7, reads KAGVTQTPRYLIKTRGQQVTLSCSPISGHRSVSWYQQTPGQGLQFLFEYFSETQRNKGNFPGRFSGRQFSNSRSEMNVSTLELGDSALYLCASSLQGAQEQYFGPGTRLTVT.

This chain joins TRBV5-1 and TRBJ2-5; 10 bases match TRBD2. Looked up from germline, CDR1 is SGHRS and CDR2 is YFSETQ. This CDR3 contains 15 residues. After removal of 4 bases from V and 4 bases from J, the junction contained 7 bases not matched to a gene. In nucleotides, the CDR3 is TGCGCCAGCAGCGGAACTAGACTAGCGGGAGAGACCCAGTACTTC. Protein sequence: CASSGTRLAGETQYF.

The chain couples TRBV4-3 to TRBJ2-1; 7 nucleotides match TRBD1. CDR1 LGHNA and CDR2 YSLEER come from the germline V gene. The CDR3 is 17 residues long. V lost 4 bases, J lost 0 bases, and 9 bases stayed unmatched. This CDR3 is CASSPQTGPNSYNEQFF. CDR3 DNA: TGCGCCAGCAGCCCCCAGACAGGGCCCAACTCCTACAATGAGCAGTTCTTC.

This clone was counted between two and nine times. The chain is built from TRBV2 and TRBJ1-2; the match to TRBD1 covers 7 bases. V was clipped by 7 bases and J by 4 bases; unmatched bases: 9. From germline, CDR1 is SNHLY and CDR2 FYNNEI. This CDR3 is built from 14 residues. CDR3 loop: CASKATGDSYGYTF. The CDR3 DNA is TGTGCCAGCAAAGCAACAGGGGACTCCTATGGCTACACCTTC.

V is TRBV14 and J is TRBJ1-2, with 7 bases matching TRBD1. Germline V CDR1 and CDR2: SGHDN, FVKESK. The CDR3 totals 14 residues. Trimming took 5 bases from V and 4 from J; bases not matched to a gene: 7. This CDR3 is CASSRGQPVYGYTF. DNA for the CDR3: TGTGCCAGCAGCAGGGGACAGCCGGTCTATGGCTACACCTTC.

This clone was seen only a few times. The chain couples TRBV29-1 to TRBJ1-1; possible D gene TRBD1, 6 bases. The CDR3 length is 13 residues. Germline lookup yields CDR1 SQVTM and CDR2 ANQGSEA. The ends were cut back, 5 bases at V and 6 bases at J, with 16 bases in the middle. The CDR3 sequence: CSVLQGGNSEAFF. The CDR3 DNA follows: TGCAGCGTTTTACAGGGCGGTAATTCTGAAGCTTTCTTT.

V usage is TRBV7-2 and J usage is TRBJ2-3; 8 bases line up with TRBD2. J lost 2 bases, V lost 1 base, and 11 bases had no gene match. The CDR3 has 18 amino acids. Germline CDR1 SGHTA, CDR2 FQGNSA. CDR3 sequence reads: CASSLDLLAGSFTDTQYF. The DNA for the CDR3 is TGTGCCAGCAGCTTAGACCTTTTAGCGGGATCGTTCACAGATACGCAGTATTTT.

The chain is built from TRBV18 and TRBJ2-4; TRBD2 matches at 8 bases. Trimming at V came to 3 bases and at J to 0 bases, leaving 1 base not matched to a gene. This CDR3 contains 15 residues. CDR1 KGHSH and CDR2 LQKENI come from the germline V gene. The DNA for the CDR3 is TGTGCCAGCTCACCCCGGGGGGGAGCCAAAAACATTCAGTACTTC. This encodes CASSPRGGAKNIQYF.

The chain carries TRBV5-1 and TRBJ1-3; D call uncertain. CDR1 and CDR2 from the germline V gene are SGHRS and YFSETQ. Trimming took 5 bases from V and 0 from J, leaving 9 bases between them. The CDR3 is made up of 14 amino acids. CDR3 DNA sequence: TGCGCCAGCAGACTCTCTGGCTCTGGAAACACCATATATTTT. Translation gives CASRLSGSGNTIYF.

The J gene is TRBJ1-2, the V gene TRBV29-1; D not certain. Germline assignment: CDR1 SQVTM and CDR2 ANQGSEA. The CDR3 length is 13 residues. Between the trimmed V and J ends, which lost 3 bases and 5 bases, there was a span of 13 bases. CDR3 coding DNA: TGCAGCGTTGATAGCCGGCCGACGTATGGCTACACCTTC. This sequence encodes CSVDSRPTYGYTF.

The chain joins TRBV4-1 to TRBJ2-5, with D unresolved. Germline V CDR1 and CDR2: MGHRA, YSYEKL. V lost 1 base and J 2 bases, leaving 8 bases between the germline ends. The CDR3 loop spans 14 amino acids. The CDR3 protein is CASSQVELQETQYF. Written as DNA, the CDR3 is TGCGCCAGCAGCCAAGTTGAGTTACAAGAGACCCAGTACTTC.

This chain links TRBV4-3 with TRBJ2-7, with TRBD1 matching 9 bases. The CDR3 length is 16 residues. Trimming at V came to 0 bases and at J to 3 bases, leaving 6 bases not matched to a gene. Germline values: CDR1 LGHNA, CDR2 YSLEER. The CDR3 coding sequence is TGCGCCAGCAGCCAAGATGGGACAGGGAACGTCTACGAGCAGTACTTC. It is translated as CASSQDGTGNVYEQYF.

This clone was counted a few times. The CDR3 spells CASSEPYGQRAFF. The CDR3 region has the DNA TGTGCCAGCAGTGAACCCTATGGACAGCGAGCTTTCTTT. The rearrangement links TRBV25-1 to TRBJ1-1; tentative D call: TRBD1 (6 bases). The CDR3 length is 13 residues. Germline V gene sequence: CDR1 MGHDK, CDR2 SYGVNS. V was cut by 2 bases and J by 10 bases, with 14 bases left in between.

This rearrangement joins TRBV6-6 to TRBJ2-2; 10 positions match TRBD2. The J segment lost 6 bases and the V segment lost 2 bases, leaving 3 bases of the junction unmatched. CDR3 length: 15 residues. Germline values: CDR1 MNHNY, CDR2 SVGAGI (reference sequence). This chain's CDR3 is CASSYGTSVPGELFF. The CDR3, as DNA: TGTGCCAGCAGTTACGGGACTAGCGTTCCCGGGGAGCTGTTTTTT.